The 4 T cell receptor beta chains listed next were all sequenced from one sample in a study of T cell repertoires in cytomegalovirus infection. TCRdb re-derived calls from the reads in MiXCR, one entry per CDR3 protein. Among fewer than 550,000 distinct CDR3 sequences, under 40% were seen once, and the ten largest hold roughly an eighth. The sample consisted of PBMCs. The receptors come from a human donor in good health (CMV status not recorded). Some clones in this sample may be carry-over from other donors' samples.

The chain couples TRBV20-1 to TRBJ1-1; TRBD1 matches at 8 bases. Germline V CDR1 and CDR2: DFQATT, SNEGSKA (reference sequence). The V segment lost 2 bases and the J segment 0 bases; nucleotides outside the gene matches: 5. This CDR3 has 15 amino acids. CDR3 in amino acids: CSARFPGGLNTEAFF. DNA for the CDR3: TGCAGTGCTAGATTCCCAGGGGGCCTGAACACTGAAGCTTTCTTT.

The CDR3 sequence is CASSLDGTAAYEQYF. DNA of the CDR3: TGCGCCAGCAGCTTGGATGGGACCGCCGCCTACGAGCAGTACTTC. The gene calls are TRBV5-1 and TRBJ2-7, with D possibly called TRBD1 or TRBD2 (5 bases each). The CDR3 loop spans 15 amino acids. Germline-derived CDR1 and CDR2 are SGHRS and YFSETQ. Trimming removed 0 bases at V and 2 bases at J, with 12 bases between.

In nucleotides, the CDR3 is TGTGCCACCAGTGACTATGGACAGGGGGTTAGCACAGATACGCAGTATTTT. Translated, it gives CATSDYGQGVSTDTQYF. The chain links TRBV24-1 to TRBJ2-3, with 10 bases aligning to TRBD1. Trimming removed 4 bases from V and 0 bases from J; junction bases left unmatched: 6. CDR1 KGHDR and CDR2 SFDVKD come from the germline V gene. This CDR3 is 17 amino acids long.

V and J are TRBV2 and TRBJ2-2; 9 positions agree with TRBD1. The germline V gene has CDR1 SNHLY and CDR2 FYNNEI. V was pared by 6 bases and J by 4 bases, with 6 bases of the junction left unmatched. CDR3 size: 15 residues. The CDR3 region is CASRTDRGSTGELFF. As DNA, the CDR3 is TGTGCCAGCAGGACGGACAGGGGAAGCACCGGGGAGCTGTTTTTT.